These T cell receptor beta chains were read from a single sample in a study of shared clonotypes between healthy human individuals. Sequencing used immunoSEQ multiplex PCR; TCRdb keeps in-frame clones, though not all of them. The sample includes a few hundred thousand clones, about 96% seen only once; the top ten take 0.32%. Sequenced sample: memory CD8+ T cells sorted from blood. These TCRs come from a young man in good health. Each CDR3 is given with its conserved first and last residue. A D gene is named only where the DNA matches it firmly. The listing skips clone size in some rows; elsewhere it reads once, few, many or a size class.

.,.,TRBJ2-7,TRBV1,11,CTSTRTYEQYF,TGCACCAGCACGCGGACCTACGAGCAGTACTTC
.,.,TRBJ2-7,TRBV7-8,14,CASSGGGAVGEQYF,TGTGCCAGCAGCGGGGGTGGGGCCGTGGGTGAGCAGTACTTC
.,.,TRBJ1-2,TRBV28,14,CASSLSLGGYGYTF,TGTGCCAGCAGTTTATCTTTGGGGGGTTATGGCTACACCTTC
.,.,TRBJ1-2,TRBV5-1,11,CASTGTGGYTF,TGCGCCAGCACCGGGACTGGGGGCTACACCTTC
.,.,TRBJ1-2,TRBV4-1,14,CASSQEGTHYGYTF,TGCGCCAGCAGCCAAGAGGGCACCCACTATGGCTACACCTTC
TRBD2,.,TRBJ2-7,TRBV19,14,CASSISGTSYEQYF,TGTGCCAGTAGTATTAGCGGGACTAGCTACGAGCAGTACTTC
.,.,TRBJ2-2,TRBV25-1,14,CASSEWFLTGELFF,TGTGCCAGCAGTGAATGGTTCCTTACCGGGGAGCTGTTTTTT
.,.,TRBJ2-7,TRBV6-5,13,CATGLHGASEQYF,TGTGCCACAGGCCTACATGGGGCATCCGAGCAGTACTTC
.,.,TRBJ1-2,TRBV27,17,CASTPIYPAAGRNGYTF,TGTGCCAGCACCCCCATTTACCCCGCGGCGGGGCGGAATGGCTACACCTTC
.,.,TRBJ1-1,TRBV6-5,16,CASSYSYDTGRTEAFF,TGTGCCAGCAGTTACTCCTATGACACAGGGAGGACTGAAGCTTTCTTT
TRBD1,once,TRBJ2-7,TRBV28,17,CASGTPWTGWKLPREYF,TGTGCCAGCGGAACCCCGTGGACAGGGTGGAAACTTCCCCGGGAGTACTTC
.,.,TRBJ2-7,TRBV11-1,11,CASSSDSRQYF,TGTGCCAGCAGCTCGGACAGTCGGCAGTACTTC
TRBD1,.,TRBJ1-4,TRBV6-6,15,CASSYSGTENEKLFF,TGTGCCAGCAGTTACTCTGGGACAGAGAATGAAAAACTGTTTTTT
.,.,TRBJ2-7,TRBV10-1,15,CASSESGDGSHEQYF,TGCGCCAGCAGTGAGTCCGGGGACGGGAGTCACGAGCAGTACTTC
.,.,TRBJ2-7,TRBV6-5,13,CASARVMGYEQYF,TGTGCCAGCGCCAGGGTAATGGGGTACGAGCAGTACTTC
.,.,TRBJ2-1,TRBV28,12,CASGSSYNEQFF,TGTGCCAGCGGGAGCTCCTACAATGAGCAGTTCTTC
.,.,TRBJ2-7,TRBV5-1,13,CASSLEGRQGQYF,TGCGCCAGCAGCTTGGAGGGTAGGCAGGGGCAGTACTTC
.,.,TRBJ2-5,TRBV7-6,19,CASSLLWKERAAPQETQYF,TGTGCCAGCAGCTTATTGTGGAAGGAGAGGGCGGCGCCACAAGAGACCCAGTACTTC
TRBD2,.,TRBJ2-2,TRBV30,15,CAWTSGTKDTGELFF,TGTGCCTGGACTAGCGGAACAAAGGACACCGGGGAGCTGTTTTTT
.,.,TRBJ2-7,TRBV11-2,17,CASSHGGRALSSYEQYF,TGTGCCAGCAGCCACGGGGGGCGGGCGTTAAGCTCCTACGAGCAGTACTTC
.,.,TRBJ1-4,TRBV6-5,13,CASSYSDGEKLFF,TGTGCCAGCAGTTACTCGGACGGTGAAAAACTGTTTTTT
.,.,TRBJ2-3,TRBV7-8,11,CASSTGDTQYF,TGTGCCAGCAGCACTGGGGATACGCAGTATTTT
.,.,TRBJ2-2,TRBV7-9,11,CASSMTRELFF,TGTGCCAGCAGCATGACACGGGAGCTGTTTTTT
.,.,TRBJ1-1,TRBV9,14,CASSVGGGSTEAFF,TGTGCCAGCAGCGTCGGTGGCGGTTCCACTGAAGCTTTCTTT
TRBD1,.,TRBJ1-4,TRBV6-5,14,CASRRQGTNEKLFF,TGTGCCAGCAGACGACAGGGGACTAATGAAAAACTGTTTTTT
.,.,TRBJ1-2,TRBV4-1,14,CASSQEGATVVYTF,TGCGCCAGCAGCCAAGAAGGGGCGACAGTTGTCTACACCTTC
TRBD2,.,TRBJ2-1,TRBV30,14,CAWKTSEQYNEQFF,TGTGCCTGGAAGACTAGCGAGCAATACAATGAGCAGTTCTTC